The 21 T cell receptor beta chains listed next were all sequenced from one sample in a study of OX40 agonist ivuxolimab in advanced cancers. Measured with immunoSEQ multiplex PCR; TCRdb has only the in-frame clones, and not every one. The sample lists 57,000 or so clones, more than 80% occurring once. Sequenced material: CD4+ or CD8+ T cells sorted from blood, taken in a trial of the OX40 agonist ivuxolimab. The receptor source for this set is an adult with an advanced solid tumor such as melanoma, head and neck, liver or kidney cancer.

The chain combines TRBV7-8 with TRBJ2-6; D is uncertain. Deletions cut 8 bases from V and 3 bases from J, with 11 bases between. CDR1 SGHVS and CDR2 FQNEAQ come from the germline V gene. The CDR3 totals 14 residues. As DNA, the CDR3 is TGTGCCAGCGCGCCAATCGGTGGGGCCAACGTCCTGACTTTC. This gives the protein CASAPIGGANVLTF. Combining the CDR3 with reference TRBV7-8 and TRBJ2-6 gives the whole variable domain GAGVSQSPRYKVAKRGQDVALRCDPISGHVSLFWYQQALGQGPEFLTYFQNEAQLDKSGLPSDRFFAERPEGSVSTLKIQRTQQEDSAVYLCASAPIGGANVLTFGAGSRLTVL.

The chain joins TRBV7-9 to TRBJ1-1; TRBD1 is a possible D gene (6 bases). Germline V CDR1 and CDR2: SEHNR, FQNEAQ (reference sequence). CDR3 size: 16 residues. Trimming cost V 2 bases and J 5 bases, with 18 bases left between them. The CDR3 protein is CASSLSGRGQGTEAFF. The CDR3, as DNA: TGTGCCAGCAGCTTATCGGGACGGGGCCAGGGGACTGAAGCTTTCTTT.

This chain uses TRBV9 with TRBJ2-3, with TRBD2 identical over 12 bases. The germline CDR1 and CDR2 sequences are SGDLS and YYNGEE. The CDR3 has 16 amino acids. The J segment lost 0 bases and the V segment lost 1 base, leaving 0 bases of the junction unmatched. The chain's CDR3 is CASSVTSGGSTDTQYF. The CDR3 nucleotides are TGTGCCAGCAGCGTAACTAGCGGGGGGAGCACAGATACGCAGTATTTT.

The chain links TRBV5-6 to TRBJ2-3; unclear D gene. This CDR3 has 13 residues. The germline V gene encodes CDR1 SGHDT and CDR2 YYEEEE. V was cut by 4 bases and J by 7 bases, with 13 bases left in between. CDR3 amino acids: CASSPTPLNTQYF. CDR3 in DNA: TGTGCCAGCAGCCCGACTCCTCTGAATACGCAGTATTTT.

The chain recombines TRBV11-3 with TRBJ1-1; no reliable D call. Trimming took 5 bases from V and 5 from J, leaving 9 bases between them. Germline V gives CDR1 SGHNT, CDR2 YENEEA. The CDR3 runs to 12 residues. The CDR3 sequence: CASSPDMTEAFF. The DNA for the CDR3 is TGTGCCAGCAGCCCCGACATGACTGAAGCTTTCTTT.

In regard to this clone: One junction end disagrees with the germline gene, perhaps due to a read error. The rearrangement joins TRBV29-1 to TRBJ1-2, with unresolved D. CDR1 and CDR2 (germline): SQVTM, ANQGSEA. This CDR3 comprises 9 residues. This CDR3 is CSVEGSYTF. Written as DNA, the CDR3 is TGCAGCGTCGAAGGCAGCTACACCTTC.

This chain connects TRBV7-9 to TRBJ2-3, with 7 nucleotides matching TRBD2. With V trimmed by 4 bases and J by 7 bases, 8 bases remained unmatched. Germline V lookup: CDR1 SEHNR, CDR2 FQNEAQ (reference sequence). This CDR3 has 14 amino acids. The CDR3 region has the DNA TGTGCCAGCAGCTCCGGTGGAGCGGGACATACGCAGTATTTT. Its protein product is CASSSGGAGHTQYF. The complete variable domain, with remaining parts taken from reference TRBV7-9 and TRBJ2-3, reads DTGVSQNPRHKITKRGQNVTFRCDPISEHNRLYWYRQTLGQGPEFLTYFQNEAQLEKSRLLSDRFSAERPKGSFSTLEIQRTEQGDSAMYLCASSSGGAGHTQYFGPGTRLTVL.

This chain connects TRBV7-5 to TRBJ2-3; TRBD2, the table's D call, lacks a check against the DNA. TRBV7-5 corresponds to a pseudogene. The CDR3 contains 17 residues. This CDR3 reads CARSLGRQRGFTDTQYF. For the CDR3, the DNA is TGTGCCAGAAGCTTAGGGCGGCAGCGGGGTTTCACAGATACGCAGTATTTT.

This chain uses TRBV28 with TRBJ2-7; D may be TRBD1 (7 bases). Germline V gene lookup returns CDR1 MDHEN and CDR2 SYDVKM. Trimming shortened V by 7 bases and J by 12 bases, and 25 bases separated the two germline ends. The CDR3 has 14 amino acids. The CDR3: CASTSGTRGRMLYF. CDR3 bases: TGTGCCAGCACTTCCGGGACCAGGGGGAGGATGCTGTACTTC.

The CDR3 here is CASNPSRRTDTQYF. CDR3 DNA sequence: TGTGCCAGCAACCCTAGTAGACGCACAGATACGCAGTATTTT. The chain combines TRBV6-5 with TRBJ2-3, with D uncertain. This CDR3 comprises 14 residues. V was shortened by 7 bases and J by 1 base, with 12 bases between the two germline ends. Per germline, CDR1 MNHEY and CDR2 SVGAGI.

The rearrangement joins TRBV7-2 to TRBJ2-3; TRBD2 matches 9 bases. This CDR3 region has 15 residues. With V trimmed by 4 bases and J by 6 bases, 8 bases remained unmatched. Germline V gene lookup returns CDR1 SGHTA and CDR2 FQGNSA. The CDR3 sequence: CASSSRPGLADTQYF. For the CDR3, the DNA is TGTGCCAGCAGCTCTCGACCGGGACTAGCCGATACGCAGTATTTT.

The chain uses TRBV4-3 and TRBJ2-5, with D unresolved. Germline assignment: CDR1 LGHNA and CDR2 YSLEER. The ends were cut back, 3 bases at V and 5 bases at J, with 13 bases in the middle. The CDR3 runs 14 residues. This CDR3 is CASSHEIGSETQYF. Here the CDR3 DNA reads TGCGCCAGCAGCCATGAGATTGGGTCGGAGACCCAGTACTTC.

This rearrangement joins TRBV7-2 to TRBJ2-7; TRBD2 agrees at 7 bases. This CDR3 contains 15 residues. Germline CDR1 SGHTA, CDR2 FQGNSA. Trimming took 3 bases from V and 4 from J; bases not matched to a gene: 9. CDR3 region: CASSLVPGGGYEQYF. CDR3 bases: TGTGCCAGCAGCTTGGTGCCGGGAGGAGGGTACGAGCAGTACTTC.

The chain couples TRBV11-2 to TRBJ1-2, with D maybe TRBD1 (5 bases). The length of the CDR3 is 12 residues. In germline, CDR1 is SGHAT, CDR2 FQNNGV. The V gene lost 4 bases and the J gene lost 8 bases, with 11 bases spanning the gap. The CDR3: CASSSQGVGYTF. The DNA for the CDR3 is TGTGCCAGCAGCTCCCAAGGGGTCGGCTACACCTTC.

The V gene is TRBV28, the J gene TRBJ2-1; TRBD2 might be the D (5 bases). The CDR3 extends over 13 amino acids. Germline CDR1 and CDR2: MDHEN and SYDVKM. V gave up 7 bases and J gave up 5 bases, with 12 bases separating them. CDR3 loop: CASKGRPNNEQFF. The CDR3 DNA reads TGTGCCAGCAAAGGGAGACCGAACAATGAGCAGTTCTTC.

The V gene is TRBV11-3, the J gene TRBJ2-2; no definite D call. The germline V gene has CDR1 SGHNT and CDR2 YENEEA. The CDR3 spans 14 residues. The V gene lost 3 bases and the J gene lost 4 bases, with 9 bases spanning the gap. The CDR3 nucleotides read TGTGCCAGCAGCTTCCAACGATCCACCGGGGAGCTGTTTTTT. Its translation: CASSFQRSTGELFF.

This sequence joins TRBV4-3 and TRBJ2-1, with 9 bases matching TRBD2. J gave up 9 bases and V 1 base, and 4 bases lay outside the gene matches. The CDR3 is made up of 14 amino acids. CDR1 and CDR2 from the germline V gene are LGHNA and YSLEER. CDR3 amino acids: CASSQGGRVGEQFF. Here the CDR3 DNA reads TGCGCCAGCAGCCAAGGCGGGAGGGTGGGTGAGCAGTTCTTC.

This sequence joins TRBV7-2 and TRBJ2-3; D gene unclear. Germline V gene sequence: CDR1 SGHTA, CDR2 FQGNSA. Trimming stripped 1 base from V and 14 bases from J, with 7 bases between. The CDR3 totals 10 residues. The CDR3 nucleotides are TGTGCCAGCAGCTTAGGTGTTCCGTATTTT. Amino acids: CASSLGVPYF.

The rearrangement joins TRBV4-3 to TRBJ2-3; no clear D. Germline CDR1 is LGHNA and CDR2 is YSLEER. Trimming took 4 bases from V and 0 from J, leaving 8 bases between them. This CDR3 region has 14 residues. The CDR3, as DNA: TGCGCCAGCAGCCCGAAAACTAGCACAGATACGCAGTATTTT. It encodes CASSPKTSTDTQYF.

This chain uses TRBV27 with TRBJ2-5; 8 nucleotides align to TRBD2. Germline V gives CDR1 MNHEY, CDR2 SMNVEV (reference sequence). The CDR3 length is 15 residues. The junction had 5 bases not matched to a gene; V was cut back by 0 bases and J by 5 bases. The CDR3 is CASSLSVAGWETQYF. In DNA, the CDR3 is TGTGCCAGCAGTTTATCGGTAGCGGGATGGGAGACCCAGTACTTC.

This sequence joins TRBV7-9 and TRBJ2-2; D is unresolved. V was clipped by 5 bases and J by 0 bases, with 7 bases between them. Germline-derived CDR1 and CDR2 are SEHNR and FQNEAQ (reference sequence). The CDR3 consists of 14 residues. CDR3 protein: CASSPDTNTGELFF. The CDR3, as DNA: TGTGCCAGCAGCCCGGATACGAACACCGGGGAGCTGTTTTTT. Using reference TRBV7-9 and TRBJ2-2 for the parts outside the CDR3, the full variable domain is DTGVSQNPRHKITKRGQNVTFRCDPISEHNRLYWYRQTLGQGPEFLTYFQNEAQLEKSRLLSDRFSAERPKGSFSTLEIQRTEQGDSAMYLCASSPDTNTGELFFGEGSRLTVL.